One and the same sample provided the 7 T cell receptor beta chains below, sequenced in a study of shared clonotypes between healthy human individuals (dated by TCRdb to the early 2020s). Library preparation was by the immunoSEQ multiplex PCR assay. TCRdb retrieved this table from immuneACCESS and kept in-frame rearrangements only. Not all clones are present; in checked studies, unresolved V genes account for under half, and no reason is known for the remainder. The sample data list about 2.4 million clones, and over 85% of these were observed just once. Of the sample, 0.36% falls within the top ten clones. Material for sequencing was naive CD4+ T cells from PBMCs. The sample's cell subset or site label, in plain terms: CD45RA+ positively selected. All receptors derive from a young man in good health. Some clones in this sample may be carry-over from other donors' samples.

The chain combines TRBV11-1 with TRBJ2-1, with D unclear. Germline V lookup: CDR1 SGHAT, CDR2 FQDESV (reference sequence). Between the trimmed V and J ends, which lost 4 bases and 0 bases, there was a span of 7 bases. CDR3 length: 14 residues. The CDR3 region has the DNA TGTGCCAGCAGCTCGGAGAGCTCCTACAATGAGCAGTTCTTC. Amino acids: CASSSESSYNEQFF.

V and J are TRBV5-6 and TRBJ2-7; TRBD1 is a possible D gene (6 bases). Germline CDR1 reads SGHDT; CDR2 reads YYEEEE. The length of the CDR3 is 16 residues. V was clipped by 0 bases and J by 2 bases, with 15 bases between them. The CDR3 DNA reads TGTGCCAGCAGCTTGGCTGGGGGCGGATATCCCTACGAGCAGTACTTC. This sequence encodes CASSLAGGGYPYEQYF.

The chain carries TRBV5-1 and TRBJ1-3; D gene uncertain. This CDR3 contains 16 residues. The germline V and J ends were trimmed by 0 bases and 4 bases, with 14 bases remaining between them. The germline V gene has CDR1 SGHRS and CDR2 YFSETQ. The CDR3 spells CASSLVLGAGGNTIYF. The CDR3 coding sequence is TGCGCCAGCAGCTTGGTCTTGGGCGCGGGAGGAAACACCATATATTTT.

This rearrangement joins TRBV12-5 to TRBJ2-2; possible D gene TRBD1, 5 bases. The length of the CDR3 is 13 residues. Germline V gene lookup returns CDR1 LGHNT and CDR2 FRNRAP. Between the trimmed V and J ends, which lost 9 bases and 2 bases, there was a span of 10 bases. CDR3 region: CASATGNTGELFF. The DNA of the CDR3 is TGTGCTAGCGCTACAGGTAACACCGGGGAGCTGTTTTTT.

This clone was observed a few times. The chain combines TRBV6-1 with TRBJ1-2; 9 nucleotides agree with TRBD1. This CDR3 region has 15 residues. CDR1 and CDR2 (germline): MNHNS, SASEGT. With V trimmed by 6 bases and J by 3 bases, 8 bases remained unmatched. CDR3 protein: CASRGQGGKDYGYTF. The CDR3, as DNA: TGTGCCAGCAGGGGACAGGGTGGTAAGGACTATGGCTACACCTTC.

V and J are TRBV25-1 and TRBJ1-2; unclear D gene. Trimming stripped 1 base from V and 2 bases from J, with 8 bases between. Germline lookup yields CDR1 MGHDK and CDR2 SYGVNS. The CDR3 contains 14 residues. CDR3 nucleotides: TGTGCCAGCAGTGAATTCTGGGTCAACTATGGCTACACCTTC. Amino acids: CASSEFWVNYGYTF.

The chain is built from TRBV28 and TRBJ2-7; the match to TRBD2 covers 16 bases. V lost 2 bases and J lost 4; bases outside the gene matches: 2. Germline V gives CDR1 MDHEN, CDR2 SYDVKM. The CDR3 extends over 16 amino acids. CDR3 amino acids: CASSLGGLAGGYEQYF. The CDR3 DNA sequence: TGTGCCAGCAGTTTAGGGGGACTAGCGGGAGGGTACGAGCAGTACTTC.